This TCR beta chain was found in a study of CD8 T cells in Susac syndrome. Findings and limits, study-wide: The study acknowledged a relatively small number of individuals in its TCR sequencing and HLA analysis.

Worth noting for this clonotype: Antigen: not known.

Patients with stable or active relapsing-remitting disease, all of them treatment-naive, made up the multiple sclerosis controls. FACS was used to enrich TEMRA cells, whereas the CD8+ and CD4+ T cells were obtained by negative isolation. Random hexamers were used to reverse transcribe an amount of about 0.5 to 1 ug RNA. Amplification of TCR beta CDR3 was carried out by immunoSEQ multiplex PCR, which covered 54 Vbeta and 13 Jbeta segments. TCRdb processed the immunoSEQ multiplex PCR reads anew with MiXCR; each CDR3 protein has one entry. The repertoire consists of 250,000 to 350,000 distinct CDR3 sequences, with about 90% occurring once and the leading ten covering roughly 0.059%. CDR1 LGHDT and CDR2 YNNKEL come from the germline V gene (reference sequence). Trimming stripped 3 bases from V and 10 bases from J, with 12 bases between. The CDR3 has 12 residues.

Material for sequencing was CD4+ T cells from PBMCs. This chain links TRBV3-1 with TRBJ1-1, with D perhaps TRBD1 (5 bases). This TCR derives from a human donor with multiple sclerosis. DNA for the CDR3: TGTGCCAGCAGCCATCCCGGGAGGGGAGCTTTCTTT. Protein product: CASSHPGRGAFF.